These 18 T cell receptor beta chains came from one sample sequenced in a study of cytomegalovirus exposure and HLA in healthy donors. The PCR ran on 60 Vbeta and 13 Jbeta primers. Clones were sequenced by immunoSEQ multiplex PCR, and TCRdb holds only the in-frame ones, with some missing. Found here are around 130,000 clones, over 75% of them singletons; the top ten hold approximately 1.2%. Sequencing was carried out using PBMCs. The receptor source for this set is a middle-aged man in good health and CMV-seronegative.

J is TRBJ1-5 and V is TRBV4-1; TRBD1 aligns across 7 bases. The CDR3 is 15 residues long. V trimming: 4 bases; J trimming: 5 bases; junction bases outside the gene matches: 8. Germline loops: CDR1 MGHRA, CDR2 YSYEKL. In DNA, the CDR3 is TGCGCCAGCAGCCTGGGGACAGCAGTCGATCAGCCCCAGCATTTT. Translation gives CASSLGTAVDQPQHF.

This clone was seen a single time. The CDR3 reads CASSPRVAGADTQYF. The CDR3 DNA is TGTGCCAGCAGTCCCAGGGTAGCGGGAGCAGATACGCAGTATTTT. The chain employs TRBV7-2 and TRBJ2-3; TRBD2 matches 9 bases. With 6 bases clipped from V and 4 bases from J, the junction kept 8 bases outside the gene matches. The germline CDR1 and CDR2 sequences are SGHTA and FQGNSA. The CDR3 sequence is 15 residues long.

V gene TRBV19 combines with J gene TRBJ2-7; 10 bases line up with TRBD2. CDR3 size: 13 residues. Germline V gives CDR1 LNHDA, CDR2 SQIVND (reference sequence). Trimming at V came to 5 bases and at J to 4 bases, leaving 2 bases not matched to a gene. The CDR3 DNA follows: TGTGCCAGTAGTGAACTAGCGGGGTACGAGCAGTACTTC. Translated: CASSELAGYEQYF. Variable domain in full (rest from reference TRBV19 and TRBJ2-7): DGGITQSPKYLFRKEGQNVTLSCEQNLNHDAMYWYRQDPGQGLRLIYYSQIVNDFQKGDIAEGYSVSREKKESFPLTVTSAQKNPTAFYLCASSELAGYEQYFGPGTRLTVT.

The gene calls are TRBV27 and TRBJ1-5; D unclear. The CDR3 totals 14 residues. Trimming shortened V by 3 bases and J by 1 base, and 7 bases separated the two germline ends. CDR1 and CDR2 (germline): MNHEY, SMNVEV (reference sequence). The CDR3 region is CASSFGPSNQPQHF. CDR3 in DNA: TGTGCCAGCAGTTTTGGGCCGAGCAATCAGCCCCAGCATTTT.

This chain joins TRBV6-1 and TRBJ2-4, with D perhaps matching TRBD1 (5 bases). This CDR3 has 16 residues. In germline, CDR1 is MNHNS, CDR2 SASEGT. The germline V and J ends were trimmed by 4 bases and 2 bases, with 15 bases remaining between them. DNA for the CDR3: TGTGCCAGCAGTGGGTCAGGGTTGTCGACCAAAAACATTCAGTACTTC. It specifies CASSGSGLSTKNIQYF.

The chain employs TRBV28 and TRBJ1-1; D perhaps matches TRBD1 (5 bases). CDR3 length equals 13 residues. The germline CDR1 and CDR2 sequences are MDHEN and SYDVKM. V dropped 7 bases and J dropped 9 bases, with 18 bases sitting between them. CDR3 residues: CASTVGPRTKAFF. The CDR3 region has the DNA TGTGCCAGCACTGTGGGGCCCCGAACAAAAGCTTTCTTT.

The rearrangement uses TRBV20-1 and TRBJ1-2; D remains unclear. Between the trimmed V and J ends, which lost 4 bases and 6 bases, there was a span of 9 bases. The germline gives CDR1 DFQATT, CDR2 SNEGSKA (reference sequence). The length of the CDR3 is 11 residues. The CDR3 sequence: CSAKLRDGYTF. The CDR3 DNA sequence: TGCAGTGCTAAGTTAAGAGATGGCTACACCTTC.

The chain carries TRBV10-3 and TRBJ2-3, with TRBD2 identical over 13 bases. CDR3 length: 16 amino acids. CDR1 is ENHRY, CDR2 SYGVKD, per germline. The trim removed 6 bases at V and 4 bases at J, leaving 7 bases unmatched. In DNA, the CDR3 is TGTGCCATCAGCCTCACTAGCGGGAGGGTAGCAGATACGCAGTATTTT. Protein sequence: CAISLTSGRVADTQYF.

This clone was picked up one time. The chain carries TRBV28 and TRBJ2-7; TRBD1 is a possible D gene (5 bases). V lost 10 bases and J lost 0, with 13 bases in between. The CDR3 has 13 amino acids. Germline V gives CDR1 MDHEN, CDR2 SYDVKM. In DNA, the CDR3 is TGTGCCACTACAGGACCCCCCTCCTACGAGCAGTACTTC. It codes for CATTGPPSYEQYF.

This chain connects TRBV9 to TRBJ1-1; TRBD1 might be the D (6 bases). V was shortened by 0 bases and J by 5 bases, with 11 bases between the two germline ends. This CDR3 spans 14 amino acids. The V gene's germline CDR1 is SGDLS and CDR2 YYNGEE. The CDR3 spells CASSVAPQGTEAFF. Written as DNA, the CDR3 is TGTGCCAGCAGCGTAGCACCCCAGGGGACTGAAGCTTTCTTT.

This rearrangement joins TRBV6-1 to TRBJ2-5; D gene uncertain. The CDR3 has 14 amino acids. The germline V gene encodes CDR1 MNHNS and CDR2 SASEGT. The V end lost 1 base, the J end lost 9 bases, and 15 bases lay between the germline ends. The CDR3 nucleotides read TGTGCCAGCAGTGAAGGGCCAGTAGGAGTGGCCCAGTACTTC. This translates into CASSEGPVGVAQYF.

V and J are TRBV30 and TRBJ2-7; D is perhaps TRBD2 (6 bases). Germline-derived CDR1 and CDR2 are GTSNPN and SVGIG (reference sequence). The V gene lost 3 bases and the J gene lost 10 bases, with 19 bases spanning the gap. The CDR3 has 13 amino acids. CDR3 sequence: CAWRTSPGVEQYF. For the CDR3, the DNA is TGTGCCTGGAGGACCTCTCCGGGGGTCGAACAGTACTTC. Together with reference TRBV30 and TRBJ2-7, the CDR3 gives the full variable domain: SQTIHQWPATLVQPVGSPLSLECTVEGTSNPNLYWYRQAAGRGLQLLFYSVGIGQISSEVPQNLSASRPQDRQFILSSKKLLLSDSGFYLCAWRTSPGVEQYFGPGTRLTVT.

The CDR3 region is CASSLPAKNIQYF. The DNA for the CDR3 is TGTGCCAGCAGTTTACCGGCCAAAAACATTCAGTACTTC. The chain employs TRBV28 and TRBJ2-4; D is undetermined. Germline V gives CDR1 MDHEN, CDR2 SYDVKM. This CDR3 has 13 amino acids. The V and J ends lost 2 bases and 1 base respectively, with 3 bases between them. The full variable domain, rest sourced from reference TRBV28 and TRBJ2-4, is DVKVTQSSRYLVKRTGEKVFLECVQDMDHENMFWYRQDPGLGLRLIYFSYDVKMKEKGDIPEGYSVSREKKERFSLILESASTNQTSMYLCASSLPAKNIQYFGAGTRLSVL.

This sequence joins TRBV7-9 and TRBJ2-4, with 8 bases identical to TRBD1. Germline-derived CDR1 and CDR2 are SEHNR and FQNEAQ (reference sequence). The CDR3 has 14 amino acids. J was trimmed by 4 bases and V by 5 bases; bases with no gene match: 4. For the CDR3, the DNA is TGTGCCAGCAGCCCCCGGACAGGGAAAAACATTCAGTACTTC. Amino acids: CASSPRTGKNIQYF. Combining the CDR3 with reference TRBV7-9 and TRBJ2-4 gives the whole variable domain DTGVSQNPRHKITKRGQNVTFRCDPISEHNRLYWYRQTLGQGPEFLTYFQNEAQLEKSRLLSDRFSAERPKGSFSTLEIQRTEQGDSAMYLCASSPRTGKNIQYFGAGTRLSVL.

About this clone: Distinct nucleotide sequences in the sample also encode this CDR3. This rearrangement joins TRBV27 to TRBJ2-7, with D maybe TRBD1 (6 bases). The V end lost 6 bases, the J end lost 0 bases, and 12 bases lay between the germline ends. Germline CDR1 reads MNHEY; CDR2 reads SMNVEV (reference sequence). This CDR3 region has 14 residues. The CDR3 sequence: CASSRQGSSYEQYF. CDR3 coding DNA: TGTGCCAGCAGCAGGCAGGGGAGCTCCTACGAGCAGTACTTC.

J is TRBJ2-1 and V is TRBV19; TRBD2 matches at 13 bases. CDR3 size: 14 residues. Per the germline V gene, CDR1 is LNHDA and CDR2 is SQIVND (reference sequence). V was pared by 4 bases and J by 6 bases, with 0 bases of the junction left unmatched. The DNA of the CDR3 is TGTGCCAGTAGTAGGACTAGCGGGAGCAATGAGCAGTTCTTC. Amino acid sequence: CASSRTSGSNEQFF.

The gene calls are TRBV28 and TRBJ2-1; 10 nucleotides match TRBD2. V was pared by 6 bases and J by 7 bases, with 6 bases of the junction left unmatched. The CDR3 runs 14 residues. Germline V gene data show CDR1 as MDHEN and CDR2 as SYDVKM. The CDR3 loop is CASRASGSMNEQFF. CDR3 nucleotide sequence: TGTGCCAGCAGGGCTAGCGGGAGTATGAATGAGCAGTTCTTC.

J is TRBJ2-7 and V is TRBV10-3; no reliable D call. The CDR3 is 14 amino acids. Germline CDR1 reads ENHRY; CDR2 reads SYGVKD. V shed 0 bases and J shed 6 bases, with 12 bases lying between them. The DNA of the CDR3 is TGTGCCATCAGTGAGTCGTCCCTAGGTAGCGAGCAGTACTTC. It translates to CAISESSLGSEQYF.